Listed here are 5 T cell receptor beta chains from one sample, sequenced in a study of Ad26.COV2.S vaccination and SARS-CoV-2 variants. The assay was immunoSEQ multiplex PCR, and TCRdb's table has in-frame clones only and misses some. The table includes hundreds of thousands of clones, 80% to 95% detected once. The treatment is: roughly 18 received Ad26.COV2.S at low or high dose, single or two shots; about 5 received placebo; per-sample allocation not given. Sample collection was performed on day 63 after the first vaccine or placebo injection. Sequencing used peripheral blood, obtained in a trial of Ad26.COV2.S vaccine versus placebo. These receptors were taken from a person aged 18-65 years who received the Ad26.COV2.S COVID-19 vaccine or a placebo.

Details on this clone: Within the sample, other DNA sequences also encode this same CDR3. This chain connects TRBV18 to TRBJ1-5; D gene unclear. Trimming shortened V by 4 bases and J by 5 bases, and 9 bases separated the two germline ends. CDR1 is KGHSH and CDR2 is LQKENI in the germline V gene. This CDR3 has 13 residues. DNA for the CDR3: TGTGCCAGCTCACAGGGCCGGGATCAGCCCCAGCATTTT. Its translation is CASSQGRDQPQHF.

CDR3 sequence (DNA): TGTGCCAGCAGCTTAGGTGGTTTAGGAGGGATGAACACCGGGGAGCTGTTTTTT. This gives the protein CASSLGGLGGMNTGELFF. This sequence joins TRBV11-3 and TRBJ2-2; perhaps TRBD2 as D (6 bases). The CDR3 totals 18 residues. Trimming left V 1 base short and J 1 base short, with 16 bases between. Germline lookup yields CDR1 SGHNT and CDR2 YENEEA.

The chain couples TRBV10-3 to TRBJ2-5, with 9 bases aligning to TRBD1. Germline loops: CDR1 ENHRY, CDR2 SYGVKD. V shed 4 bases, J shed 0 bases, and the junction held 9 bases outside the gene matches. CDR3 size: 17 residues. The CDR3 nucleotides are TGTGCCATCAGTGGGACAGGGGACTCGCTGTACCAAGAGACCCAGTACTTC. It encodes CAISGTGDSLYQETQYF.

The chain is built from TRBV6-2 or TRBV6-3 and TRBJ2-1; D call uncertain. Trimming left V 2 bases short and J 5 bases short, with 7 bases between. Germline V gene sequence: CDR1 MNHEY, CDR2 SVGEGT. The CDR3 is 13 residues long. CDR3: CASSYGRNNEQFF. CDR3 DNA: TGTGCCAGCAGTTACGGGCGAAACAATGAGCAGTTCTTC.

V usage is TRBV7-3 and J usage is TRBJ2-1, with D tentatively TRBD2 (5 bases). Germline CDR1 and CDR2: SGHTA and FQGTGA. V was clipped by 6 bases and J by 3 bases, with 12 bases between them. CDR3 length: 14 residues. CDR3 bases: TGTGCCAGCAGGCCCTCCCGGGACTACAATGAGCAGTTCTTC. It is translated as CASRPSRDYNEQFF. Combining the CDR3 with reference TRBV7-3 and TRBJ2-1 gives the whole variable domain GAGVSQTPSNKVTEKGKYVELRCDPISGHTALYWYRQSLGQGPEFLIYFQGTGAADDSGLPNDRFFAVRPEGSVSTLKIQRTERGDSAVYLCASRPSRDYNEQFFGPGTRLTVL.